Shown below are 13 T cell receptor beta chains from a single sample sequenced in a study of T cell repertoires in aging, cancer and after chemotherapy. Amplification of TCR beta used genomic DNA extracted from peripheral blood. TRB rearrangements spanning V, D and J were amplified using mixed TRB-A/B primers. TCRdb independently ran MiXCR on the multiplex PCR reads; one entry per CDR3 protein. The repertoire holds 15,000 to 20,000 distinct CDR3 sequences, with over 35% as singletons. Specimen: blood. The receptors shown here come from a human donor with a solid tumor.

The V and J genes are TRBV27 and TRBJ2-2; no clear D gene. The V end lost 1 base, the J end lost 4 bases, and 4 bases lay between the germline ends. Per the germline V gene, CDR1 is MNHEY and CDR2 is SMNVEV (reference sequence). This CDR3 region has 13 residues. The CDR3 sequence is CASSLLGTGELFF. The CDR3 DNA reads TGTGCCAGCAGTTTATTAGGCACCGGGGAGCTGTTTTTT.

This clonotype showed up just once. V is TRBV6-1 and J is TRBJ1-1, with TRBD1 as a possible D gene (5 bases). The CDR3 is 15 residues long. V was clipped by 8 bases and J by 1 base, with 17 bases between them. The V gene's germline CDR1 is MNHNS and CDR2 SASEGT. The CDR3 sequence: CASANPGRGNTEAFF. The DNA for the CDR3 is TGTGCCAGCGCCAACCCGGGACGGGGGAACACTGAAGCTTTCTTT.

This clonotype showed up just a few times. The V gene is TRBV30, the J gene TRBJ1-2; a possible D gene is TRBD1 (5 bases). The CDR3 spans 13 residues. Germline-derived CDR1 and CDR2 are GTSNPN and SVGIG (reference sequence). Between the trimmed V and J ends, which lost 5 bases and 1 base, there was a span of 11 bases. CDR3 sequence (DNA): TGTGCCTGGCAGGGAGGGAATAACTATGGCTACACCTTC. Protein product: CAWQGGNNYGYTF.

This clonotype was seen more than once but under ten times. The chain has TRBV6-6 and TRBJ1-6, with TRBD1 identical over 9 bases. The CDR3 runs to 14 residues. Germline V lookup: CDR1 MNHNY, CDR2 SVGAGI (reference sequence). With 5 bases clipped from V and 7 bases from J, the junction kept 3 bases outside the gene matches. The CDR3 here is CASSRDRANSPLHF. CDR3 in DNA: TGTGCCAGCAGTCGGGACAGGGCCAATTCACCCCTCCACTTT.

The chain carries TRBV12-3 or TRBV12-4 and TRBJ2-3; 9 nucleotides line up with TRBD2. The length of the CDR3 is 14 residues. With V trimmed by 3 bases and J by 6 bases, 4 bases remained unmatched. CDR3 sequence reads: CASSLREGQDTQYF. CDR3 in DNA: TGTGCCAGCAGTTTGCGGGAGGGCCAGGATACGCAGTATTTT.

This clonotype was seen a handful of times. This chain joins TRBV11-1 and TRBJ2-1; 9 bases are shared with TRBD1. After removal of 5 bases from V and 5 bases from J, the junction contained 4 bases not matched to a gene. The CDR3 sequence is 14 residues long. Germline V gene data show CDR1 as SGHAT and CDR2 as FQDESV (reference sequence). The CDR3 is CASSGRTGDNEQFF. Written as DNA, the CDR3 is TGTGCCAGCAGCGGTCGGACAGGGGACAATGAGCAGTTCTTC.

The chain is built from TRBV12-3 or TRBV12-4 and TRBJ1-2, with D unresolved. Trimming took 0 bases from V and 4 from J, leaving 3 bases between them. The CDR3 loop spans 12 amino acids. This CDR3 is CASSLAVYGYTF. For the CDR3, the DNA is TGTGCCAGCAGTTTAGCAGTCTATGGCTACACCTTC.

This clonotype turned up a few times. The V and J genes are TRBV10-3 and TRBJ2-3; TRBD2 agrees at 9 bases. CDR1 and CDR2 (germline): ENHRY, SYGVKD. The junction had 11 bases not matched to a gene; V was cut back by 10 bases and J by 0 bases. The CDR3 extends over 16 amino acids. Here the CDR3 reads CATTTREGSSTDTQYF. The CDR3 coding sequence is TGTGCCACTACAACGCGGGAGGGCAGCAGCACAGATACGCAGTATTTT.

The V gene is TRBV20-1, the J gene TRBJ2-5, with 16 nucleotides matching TRBD2. CDR1 DFQATT and CDR2 SNEGSKA come from the germline V gene (reference sequence). After removal of 1 base from V and 5 bases from J, the junction contained 7 bases not matched to a gene. The CDR3 totals 17 residues. The CDR3 loop reads CSARGGLAGGPGETQYF. The CDR3 nucleotides read TGCAGTGCTAGAGGGGGACTAGCGGGAGGGCCCGGCGAGACCCAGTACTTC.

The CDR3 sequence: CSALTIDRGSQPQHF. CDR3 DNA sequence: TGCAGTGCCCTCACTATCGACAGGGGGTCTCAGCCCCAGCATTTT. The chain recombines TRBV20-1 with TRBJ1-5; TRBD1 agrees at 9 bases. V dropped 6 bases and J dropped 6; count of bases not matched to a gene: 12. The CDR3 is made up of 15 amino acids. CDR1 is DFQATT and CDR2 is SNEGSKA in the germline V gene (reference sequence).

This clonotype is deemed medium-sized. The V call is TRBV12-3 or TRBV12-4, the J call TRBJ2-3, with 14 bases aligning to TRBD2. The V segment lost 5 bases and the J segment 6 bases; nucleotides outside the gene matches: 4. This CDR3 is 15 amino acids long. The DNA of the CDR3 is TGTGCCAGCAGTCCGACTAGCGGGAGGGCGGATACGCAGTATTTT. Amino acids: CASSPTSGRADTQYF.

This clonotype has just a few counts. The genes are TRBV19 and TRBJ2-7; D might be TRBD1 or TRBD2, each matching 7 bases. Germline CDR1 and CDR2: LNHDA and SQIVND (reference sequence). This CDR3 has 16 residues. Between the trimmed V and J ends, which lost 5 bases and 3 bases, there was a span of 20 bases. This CDR3 reads CASSRGAVGDSYEQYF. In DNA, the CDR3 is TGTGCCAGTAGTCGGGGGGCCGTAGGGGACAGCTACGAGCAGTACTTC.

This clonotype appeared a few times. The chain is built from TRBV6-5 and TRBJ2-5, with D perhaps matching TRBD2 (6 bases). With 4 bases removed from V and 4 bases from J, the gap between germline ends came to 13 bases. The CDR3 sequence is 14 residues long. Looked up from germline, CDR1 is MNHEY and CDR2 is SVGAGI. The CDR3 DNA follows: TGTGCCAGCAGTTTGACTAGGGTCCGAGAGACCCAGTACTTC. It is translated as CASSLTRVRETQYF.